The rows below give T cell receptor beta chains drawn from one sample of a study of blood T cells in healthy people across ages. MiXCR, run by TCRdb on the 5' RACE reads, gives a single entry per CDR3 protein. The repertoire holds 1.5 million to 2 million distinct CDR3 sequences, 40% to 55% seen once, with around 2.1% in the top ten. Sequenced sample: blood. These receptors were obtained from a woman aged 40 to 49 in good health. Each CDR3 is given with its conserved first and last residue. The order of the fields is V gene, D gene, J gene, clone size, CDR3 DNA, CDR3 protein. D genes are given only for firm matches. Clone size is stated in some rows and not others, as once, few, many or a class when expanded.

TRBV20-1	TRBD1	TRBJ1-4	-	TGCAGTGCTTTACAGGGGGCCCTTAATGAAAAACTGTTTTTT	CSALQGALNEKLFF
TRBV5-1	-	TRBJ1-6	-	TGCGCCAGCAGCTTGGGGGGCAGGTCATTTAATTCACCCCTCCACTTT	CASSLGGRSFNSPLHF
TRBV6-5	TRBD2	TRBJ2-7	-	TGTGCCAACAGTTATTCTACCTCTAGCGGGCGGTACGAGCAGTACTTC	CANSYSTSSGRYEQYF
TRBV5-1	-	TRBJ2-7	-	TGCGCCAGCAGTCGCGGACAGGGAGGGGGACTAGCATCCTACAATGAGCAGTACTTC	CASSRGQGGGLASYNEQYF
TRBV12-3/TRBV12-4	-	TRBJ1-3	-	TGTGCCAGCAGTCAAACAGGGAGAGGAAACACCGTATATTTT	CASSQTGRGNTVYF
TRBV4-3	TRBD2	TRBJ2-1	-	TGCGCCAGCAGCCAAGTCGGCGGGGGGGCCCCCTACAATGAGCAGTTCTTC	CASSQVGGGAPYNEQFF
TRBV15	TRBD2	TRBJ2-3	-	TGTGCCACCAGCAGAGATGGGAGCGGGGGGACCACAGATACGCAGTATTTT	CATSRDGSGGTTDTQYF
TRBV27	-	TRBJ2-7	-	TGTGCCAGCAGTCGCCGCCATACTTCTACGGTGGGGTACTTC	CASSRRHTSTVGYF
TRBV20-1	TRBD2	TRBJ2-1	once	TGCAGGGCTGGGATCAGCGGGGGCTCCTACAATGAGCAGTTCTTC	CRAGISGGSYNEQFF
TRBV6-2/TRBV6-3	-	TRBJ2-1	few	TGTGCCAGCAGAATTAGCGGCTCCTACAATGAGCAGTTCTTC	CASRISGSYNEQFF
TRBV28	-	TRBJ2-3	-	TGTGCCAGCAGTCCCCCCGCGGGGGCAGGCACAGATACGCAGTATTTT	CASSPPAGAGTDTQYF
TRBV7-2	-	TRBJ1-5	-	TGTGCCAGCAGCCTATGGCTGGGAATGAGCAATCAGCCCCAGCATTTT	CASSLWLGMSNQPQHF
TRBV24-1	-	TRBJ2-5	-	TGTGCCACCAGTGAGGGGGAGTCCCAAGAGACCCAGTACTTC	CATSEGESQETQYF
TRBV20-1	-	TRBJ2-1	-	TGCAGTGCTAGGCAGGGAAGATCCAATGAGCAGTTCTTC	CSARQGRSNEQFF
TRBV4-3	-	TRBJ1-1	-	TGCGCCAGCAGCCAAGTCTTCGCTGGGGGCGGCATGATGAACACTGAAGCTTTCTTT	CASSQVFAGGGMMNTEAFF
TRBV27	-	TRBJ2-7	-	TGTGCCAGCAGAAGACTTCGTGTAGACAGTCTCCAGAGCTCCTACGAGCAGTACTTC	CASRRLRVDSLQSSYEQYF
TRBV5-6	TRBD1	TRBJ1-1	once	TGTGCCAGCAGCTTGACCGGGGACAGGGGAGTAGACACTGAAGCTTTCTTT	CASSLTGDRGVDTEAFF
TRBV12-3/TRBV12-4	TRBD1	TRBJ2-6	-	TGTGCCAGCAGTCTACAGGGGATAAGGCTCTCTGGGGCCAACGTCCTGACTTTC	CASSLQGIRLSGANVLTF
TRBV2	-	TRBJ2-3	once	TGTGCCAGCAGCGACCCCTGGGCCACAGATACGCAGTATTTT	CASSDPWATDTQYF
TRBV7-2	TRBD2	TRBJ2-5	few	TGTGCCAGCAGCTCACAGACTAGCGGGGTAACCGGGGAGACCCAGTACTTC	CASSSQTSGVTGETQYF
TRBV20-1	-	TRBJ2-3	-	TGCAGTGCTAGAGACCGAGATCATAGCACAGATACGCAGTATTTT	CSARDRDHSTDTQYF
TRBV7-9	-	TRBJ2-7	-	TGTGCTAGCAGGGCCGGGGGAGGATGGGGGGACGAGCAGTACTTC	CASRAGGGWGDEQYF
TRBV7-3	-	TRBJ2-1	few	TGTGCCAGCAGCTCTTCCGGGCGGTACAATGAGCAGTTCTTC	CASSSSGRYNEQFF
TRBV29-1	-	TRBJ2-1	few	TGCAGCGTGACCAGGGTGGGAAACAATGATGAGCAGTTCTTC	CSVTRVGNNDEQFF
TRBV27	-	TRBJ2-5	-	TGTGCCAGCAGTTTCGCGGGCAGACAAGAGACCCAGTACTTC	CASSFAGRQETQYF
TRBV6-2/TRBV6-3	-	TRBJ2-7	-	TGTGCCAGCAGGATGACAGGAGCCCACGAGCAGTACTTC	CASRMTGAHEQYF
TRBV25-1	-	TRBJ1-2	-	TGTGCCAGCAGTGACTTAGGGTATGGCTACACCTTC	CASSDLGYGYTF
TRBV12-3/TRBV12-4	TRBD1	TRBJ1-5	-	TGTGCCAGCAGTCCGACAGGGTTCAATCAGCCCCAGCATTTT	CASSPTGFNQPQHF
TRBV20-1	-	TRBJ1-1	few	TGCAGTGCTAGCAGGGGCGACACTGAAGCTTTCTTT	CSASRGDTEAFF
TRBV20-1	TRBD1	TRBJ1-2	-	TGCAGTGCCCCTCCCGGGACAGATAACTATGGCTACACCTTC	CSAPPGTDNYGYTF
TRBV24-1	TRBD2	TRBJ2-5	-	TGTGCCACCAGTGGCCCTAGCGGGGAACAAGAGACCCAGTACTTC	CATSGPSGEQETQYF
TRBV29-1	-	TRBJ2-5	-	TGCAGCGCTTCCACAATGTACCAAGAGACCCAGTACTTC	CSASTMYQETQYF
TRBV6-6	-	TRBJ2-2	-	TGTGCCATCTCAGGACAGCCAAACACCGGGGAGCTGTTTTTT	CAISGQPNTGELFF
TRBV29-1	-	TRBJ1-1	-	TGCAGCGTTGATAGCTACATCCAGGCGGATGCTTTCTTT	CSVDSYIQADAFF
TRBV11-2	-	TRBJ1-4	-	TGTGCCAGCAGCTGGGCCGAAGAAAAACTGTTTTTT	CASSWAEEKLFF
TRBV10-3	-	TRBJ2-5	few	TGTGCCATCAGTGAGACCACTTTCAAAGGGGAGACCCAGTACTTC	CAISETTFKGETQYF
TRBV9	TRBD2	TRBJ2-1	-	TGTGCCAGCAGCGTAGGACTAGCGGGGGGGAATGAGCAGTTCTTC	CASSVGLAGGNEQFF
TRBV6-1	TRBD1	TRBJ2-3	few	TGTGCCAGCAGCCCCAGGGGGCCCAGAGATACGCAGTATTTT	CASSPRGPRDTQYF
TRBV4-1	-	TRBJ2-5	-	TGCGCCAGCAGCCAAGTGGGATTGGGGGGAAGGGAGACCCAGTACTTC	CASSQVGLGGRETQYF
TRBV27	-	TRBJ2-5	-	TGTGCCAGCAGTATTACTAGTAACCAAGAGACCCAGTACTTC	CASSITSNQETQYF
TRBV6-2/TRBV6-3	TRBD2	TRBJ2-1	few	TGTGCCAGCAGATCACTAGCGGGGGTTGGCAATGAGCAGTTCTTC	CASRSLAGVGNEQFF
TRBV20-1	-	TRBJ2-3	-	TGCAGTGCTAGCGGGCAGAACACAGATACGCAGTATTTT	CSASGQNTDTQYF
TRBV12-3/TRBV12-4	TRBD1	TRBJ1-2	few	TGTGCCAGCAGTTTAAAAGGACAGGGGAACTATGGCTACACCTTC	CASSLKGQGNYGYTF
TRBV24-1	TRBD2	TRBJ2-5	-	TGTGCCACCAGTGACTCTGCGACTAGCGGGGTTCCAGGGACCCAGTACTTC	CATSDSATSGVPGTQYF
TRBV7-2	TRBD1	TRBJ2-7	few	TGTGCCAGCAACGAACAGGGGCTGTCCTACGAGCAGTACTTC	CASNEQGLSYEQYF
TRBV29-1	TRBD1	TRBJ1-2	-	TGCAGCGTGGGACAGGGGGTGGCTCGGTATGGCTACACCTTC	CSVGQGVARYGYTF
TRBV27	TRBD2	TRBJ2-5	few	TGTGCCAGCAGTTCCCACACTCGGGGGGTTGGGGAGACCCAGTACTTC	CASSSHTRGVGETQYF
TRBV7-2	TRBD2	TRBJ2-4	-	TGTGCCAGCAGCTTAGAGTTGGCGGGGGGGTTAGCCAAAAACATTCAGTACTTC	CASSLELAGGLAKNIQYF